Presented here are 10 T cell receptor beta chains from one specimen sequenced in a study of neoadjuvant anti-PD-1 for oral cavity cancer. Data came from immunoSEQ multiplex PCR; TCRdb stores just in-frame clones and leaves some out. This sample has fewer than 10,000 clones, with around 68% found just once. The sample's time point: after neoadjuvant nivolumab, at surgical resection. This material consisted of PBMCs, taken after nivolumab (anti-PD-1) treatment. The source is a person aged 40 to 85 with oral cavity squamous cell carcinoma.

In its sample, this clone was seen a few times. The gene calls are TRBV6-5 and TRBJ1-6, with a tentative D call TRBD1 (5 bases). The CDR3 sequence is 14 residues long. V lost 2 bases and J 10 bases, leaving 12 bases between the germline ends. Germline CDR1 and CDR2: MNHEY and SVGAGI. CDR3 protein: CASSYEAGYSPLHF. The DNA of the CDR3 is TGTGCCAGCAGTTACGAGGCAGGGTACTCACCCCTCCACTTT.

J is TRBJ2-6 and V is TRBV6-1, with no clear D. V lost 3 bases and J lost 0, with 6 bases in between. Germline V lookup: CDR1 MNHNS, CDR2 SASEGT. The CDR3 contains 15 residues. The CDR3 DNA reads TGTGCCAGCAGTGACGACGTCTCTGGGGCCAACGTCCTGACTTTC. This encodes CASSDDVSGANVLTF.

Remarks on this clone: The same CDR3 arises from other DNA sequences in this sample as well. The CDR3 DNA sequence: TGCGCCAGCAGCTTGGCTGTGTACACCGGGGAGCTGTTTTTT. Protein sequence: CASSLAVYTGELFF. This chain joins TRBV5-1 and TRBJ2-2, with D unclear. Deletions cut 0 bases from V and 3 bases from J, with 6 bases between. Germline lookup yields CDR1 SGHRS and CDR2 YFSETQ. The CDR3 contains 14 residues.

The gene calls are TRBV28 and TRBJ1-5; TRBD1 matches at 11 bases. The J segment lost 4 bases and the V segment lost 4 bases, leaving 3 bases of the junction unmatched. The CDR3 covers 15 residues. Germline V gene sequence: CDR1 MDHEN, CDR2 SYDVKM. The CDR3, as DNA: TGTGCCAGCAGTTCGGGACAGGGGGGGAATCAGCCCCAGCATTTT. The encoded protein is CASSSGQGGNQPQHF. The full variable domain, rest sourced from reference TRBV28 and TRBJ1-5, is DVKVTQSSRYLVKRTGEKVFLECVQDMDHENMFWYRQDPGLGLRLIYFSYDVKMKEKGDIPEGYSVSREKKERFSLILESASTNQTSMYLCASSSGQGGNQPQHFGDGTRLSIL.

V is TRBV2 and J is TRBJ2-5; D may match TRBD1 or TRBD2 (5 bases each). This CDR3 spans 16 amino acids. V was trimmed by 8 bases and J by 5 bases, leaving 24 bases between them. Germline V CDR1 and CDR2: SNHLY, FYNNEI. The chain's CDR3 is CASRRPRDHARETQYF. DNA of the CDR3: TGTGCCAGCCGCCGCCCCCGGGACCACGCTAGGGAGACCCAGTACTTC.

The V call is TRBV5-5, the J call TRBJ1-6, with a tentative D call TRBD1 (5 bases). This CDR3 contains 17 residues. Trimming took off 4 bases at V and 3 bases at J, with 17 bases between the two ends. Per germline, CDR1 SGHKS and CDR2 YYEKEE (reference sequence). CDR3 nucleotides: TGTGCCAGCAGCACTACAGGCCTCGTGAACTATAATTCACCCCTCCACTTT. It specifies CASSTTGLVNYNSPLHF. The variable domain in full, with the rest retrieved from reference TRBV5-5 and TRBJ1-6, is DAGVTQSPTHLIKTRGQQVTLRCSPISGHKSVSWYQQVLGQGPQFIFQYYEKEERGRGNFPDRFSARQFPNYSSELNVNALLLGDSALYLCASSTTGLVNYNSPLHFGNGTRLTVT.

The V call is TRBV7-8, the J call TRBJ2-7, with 14 bases matching TRBD2. The CDR3 covers 16 residues. CDR1 is SGHVS, CDR2 FQNEAQ, per germline. The J segment lost 7 bases and the V segment lost 2 bases, leaving 7 bases of the junction unmatched. CDR3 protein: CASSLTGLAGGAEQYF. The CDR3 region has the DNA TGTGCCAGCAGCTTAACCGGACTAGCGGGAGGAGCAGAGCAGTACTTC. The full variable domain, rest sourced from reference TRBV7-8 and TRBJ2-7, is GAGVSQSPRYKVAKRGQDVALRCDPISGHVSLFWYQQALGQGPEFLTYFQNEAQLDKSGLPSDRFFAERPEGSVSTLKIQRTQQEDSAVYLCASSLTGLAGGAEQYFGPGTRLTVT.

This sequence joins TRBV15 and TRBJ1-2, with TRBD1 identical over 9 bases. Germline CDR1 LNHNV, CDR2 YYDKDF (reference sequence). The CDR3 length is 15 residues. Losses at the gene ends were 0 bases for V and 3 bases for J; bases not matched to a gene: 2. The CDR3 loop reads CATSREGDRDYGYTF. The CDR3, as DNA: TGTGCCACCAGCAGAGAGGGGGACAGGGACTATGGCTACACCTTC.

This chain uses TRBV28 with TRBJ1-1, with D tentatively TRBD1 (6 bases). Germline V gene lookup returns CDR1 MDHEN and CDR2 SYDVKM. The CDR3 spans 14 residues. V lost 3 bases to trimming and J lost 4 bases, with 12 bases between them. The CDR3 coding sequence is TGTGCCAGCAGTTTTCTGGGGGCGGGCACTGAAGCTTTCTTT. As protein: CASSFLGAGTEAFF.

The chain combines TRBV5-4 with TRBJ2-3; maybe TRBD2 (6 bases). Germline V gives CDR1 SGHNT, CDR2 YYREEE (reference sequence). Between the trimmed V and J ends, which lost 0 bases and 6 bases, there was a span of 11 bases. CDR3 length: 14 amino acids. The CDR3 coding sequence is TGTGCCAGCAGCTTGGGACTACGGGAGGATACGCAGTATTTT. Amino acid sequence: CASSLGLREDTQYF.